These T cell receptor beta chains were read from a single sample in a study of tumor and adjacent non-tumor tissue in lung cancer. In TCRdb, the multiplex PCR reads were re-called with MiXCR into one record per CDR3 protein. Counted here are 65,000 to 90,000 distinct CDR3 sequences, nearly 70% occurring once; the ten biggest clones make up roughly 13%. Sequences were obtained from lung tumor tissue. The receptors come from a woman aged 70-85 years with non-small cell lung cancer. CDR3s leave out the opening cysteine and the closing phenylalanine or tryptophan.

TRBV5-1 | ASSSSPDRSEAF
TRBV6-5 | ASTYSLGDGEETQY
TRBV12-3/TRBV12-4 | ASSKRDRGLLNTEAF
TRBV24-1 | TTSDSAGGRWTDTQY
TRBV20-1 | SARYVNTEAF
TRBV20-1 | SASSSEAF
TRBV5-1 | ASSFRDREDEELF
TRBV6-2/TRBV6-3 | ASSYINEQY
TRBV29-1 | SGWIELNTEAF
TRBV10-3 | AVSKGGAGNNEQF
TRBV6-1 | ASSDSGTIYHEQY
TRBV6-5 | ANSETLGVGEKLF
TRBV6-6 | ASLPLAWRDRNTEAF
TRBV20-1 | SARDTGLDNH
TRBV6-1 | ASSEAPGPCNEQF
TRBV29-1 | SVDERHAYNVQL
TRBV11-2 | ASNPSGSITDTQY
TRBV28 | ASRGARDSGNTIY
TRBV29-1 | SVRGHGNQPQH
TRBV29-1 | SVSVLFSYTEQF
TRBV7-8 | ASSFGRAWGLTGAF
TRBV2 | ASRGDEFATNEKLF
TRBV30 | ALSVGVGRATETF
TRBV6-1 | ASTSGGARQTPTDTQY
TRBV6-5 | ASSALGEGDTEAF
TRBV10-3 | ATSATGVEGYA
TRBV20-1 | SARGGTMETQY
TRBV30 | AWSVRAERGTGELL
TRBV29-1 | CMTVRGGEKLF
TRBV28 | ASQDTNEKLF
TRBV12-3/TRBV12-4 | ASSQAGTDTEAF
TRBV4-1 | ASSLTGTGGRENEKLF
TRBV12-5 | ASGLGPTGGGHNEQF
TRBV2 | GSRRTGEMGGYT
TRBV7-8 | ASSLVRGGAEQF
TRBV7-8 | TSSLEGPNNYGYT
TRBV28 | ASSTTGVGMNTEAF
TRBV6-5 | ASSYLDREGDEAF
TRBV7-3 | ASSFDRCYEQY
TRBV5-4 | ASSPAWLGAGGTDTQY
TRBV20-1 | SASPGFGNEQY
TRBV5-5 | ASRAYRGNRNTEELF
TRBV18 | ASSPGGSYEQY
TRBV29-1 | GAAAANDYGYT
TRBV5-6 | ASSLLPQEGDEQF
TRBV12-3/TRBV12-4 | ASGSIRGPNHEQY
TRBV12-3/TRBV12-4 | ASNFQRETQY
TRBV20-1 | SVKQGAIEAF